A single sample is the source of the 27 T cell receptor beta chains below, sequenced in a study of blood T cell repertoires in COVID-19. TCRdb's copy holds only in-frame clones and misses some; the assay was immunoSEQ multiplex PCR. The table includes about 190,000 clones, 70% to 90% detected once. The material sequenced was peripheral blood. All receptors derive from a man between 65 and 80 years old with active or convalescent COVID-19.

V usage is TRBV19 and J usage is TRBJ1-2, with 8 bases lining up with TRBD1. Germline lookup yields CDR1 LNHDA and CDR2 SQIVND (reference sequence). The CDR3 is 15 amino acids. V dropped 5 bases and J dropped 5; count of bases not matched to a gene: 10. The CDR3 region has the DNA TGTGCCAGTAGTGTTCAGTGGGACAGGCCTTATGGCTACACCTTC. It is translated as CASSVQWDRPYGYTF.

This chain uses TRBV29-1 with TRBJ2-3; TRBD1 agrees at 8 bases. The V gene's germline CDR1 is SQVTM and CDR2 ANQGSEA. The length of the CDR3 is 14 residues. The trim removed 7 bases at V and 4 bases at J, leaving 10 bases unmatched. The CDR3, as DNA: TGCAGCGAGACTACAGGGGGGCATCCAGATACGCAGTATTTT. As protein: CSETTGGHPDTQYF.

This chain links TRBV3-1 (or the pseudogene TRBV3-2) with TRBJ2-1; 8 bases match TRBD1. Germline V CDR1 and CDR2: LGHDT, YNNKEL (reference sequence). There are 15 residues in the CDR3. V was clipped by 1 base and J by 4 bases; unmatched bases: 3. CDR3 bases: TGTGCCAGCAGCCAAGGGACAGGGTCGTACAATGAGCAGTTCTTC. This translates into CASSQGTGSYNEQFF.

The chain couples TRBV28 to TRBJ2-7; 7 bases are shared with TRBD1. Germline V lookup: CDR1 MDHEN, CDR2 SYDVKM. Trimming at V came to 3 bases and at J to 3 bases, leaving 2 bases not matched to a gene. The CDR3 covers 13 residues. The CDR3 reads CASSFQGVYEQYF. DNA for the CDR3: TGTGCCAGCAGTTTTCAGGGGGTCTACGAGCAGTACTTC. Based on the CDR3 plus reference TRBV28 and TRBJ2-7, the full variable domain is DVKVTQSSRYLVKRTGEKVFLECVQDMDHENMFWYRQDPGLGLRLIYFSYDVKMKEKGDIPEGYSVSREKKERFSLILESASTNQTSMYLCASSFQGVYEQYFGPGTRLTVT.

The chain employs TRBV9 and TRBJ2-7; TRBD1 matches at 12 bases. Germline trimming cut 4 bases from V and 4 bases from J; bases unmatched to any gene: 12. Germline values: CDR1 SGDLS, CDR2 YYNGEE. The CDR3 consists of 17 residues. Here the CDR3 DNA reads TGTGCCAGCAGCCCCCGGTCCGGGACAGGGGGCAAGTACGAGCAGTACTTC. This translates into CASSPRSGTGGKYEQYF.

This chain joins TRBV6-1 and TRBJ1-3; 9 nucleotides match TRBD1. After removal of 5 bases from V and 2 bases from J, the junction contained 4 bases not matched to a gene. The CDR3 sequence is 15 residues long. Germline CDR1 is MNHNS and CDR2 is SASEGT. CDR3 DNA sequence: TGTGCCAGCAGTACCCGGACAGGGGCTGGAAACACCATATATTTT. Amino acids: CASSTRTGAGNTIYF.

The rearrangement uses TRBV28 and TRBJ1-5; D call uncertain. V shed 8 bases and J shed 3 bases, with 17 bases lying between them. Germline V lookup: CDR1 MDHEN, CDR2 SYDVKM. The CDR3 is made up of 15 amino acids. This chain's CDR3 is CASDSLSGNNQPQHF. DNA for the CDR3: TGTGCCAGCGACTCCCTTTCGGGAAACAATCAGCCCCAGCATTTT.

The CDR3 region is CASSAKSPSNQPQHF. DNA for the CDR3: TGCGCCAGCAGTGCTAAAAGCCCTAGCAATCAGCCCCAGCATTTT. The V call is TRBV10-2, the J call TRBJ1-5; D not resolved. The V gene lost 4 bases and the J gene lost 0 bases, with 10 bases spanning the gap. Germline V gene data show CDR1 as WSHSY and CDR2 as SAAADI. The CDR3 has 15 residues.

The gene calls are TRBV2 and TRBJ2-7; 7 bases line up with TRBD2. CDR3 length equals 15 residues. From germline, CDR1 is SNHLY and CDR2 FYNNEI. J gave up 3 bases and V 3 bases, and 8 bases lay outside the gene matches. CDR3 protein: CASSEGGGPLYEQYF. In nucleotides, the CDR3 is TGTGCCAGCAGTGAGGGGGGAGGGCCTCTCTACGAGCAGTACTTC.

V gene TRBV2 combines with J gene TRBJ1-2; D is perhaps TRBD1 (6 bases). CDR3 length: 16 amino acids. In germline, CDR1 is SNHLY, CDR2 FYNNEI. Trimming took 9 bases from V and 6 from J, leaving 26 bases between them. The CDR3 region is CASSLGTAISGDGYTF. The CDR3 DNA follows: TGTGCCAGTAGCTTGGGAACAGCCATTTCAGGGGATGGCTACACCTTC.

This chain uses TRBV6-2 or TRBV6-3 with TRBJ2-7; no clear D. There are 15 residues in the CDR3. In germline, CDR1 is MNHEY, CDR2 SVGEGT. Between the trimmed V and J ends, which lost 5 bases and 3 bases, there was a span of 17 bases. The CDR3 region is CASSTAPTVRYEQYF. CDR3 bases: TGTGCCAGCAGTACAGCCCCCACCGTCCGCTACGAGCAGTACTTC.

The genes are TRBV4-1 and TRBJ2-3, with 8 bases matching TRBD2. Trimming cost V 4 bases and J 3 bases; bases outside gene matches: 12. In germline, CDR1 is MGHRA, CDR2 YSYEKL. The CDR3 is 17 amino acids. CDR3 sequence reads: CASSLPGGSGATDTQYF. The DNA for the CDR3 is TGCGCCAGCAGCCTACCTGGTGGTAGCGGGGCTACAGATACGCAGTATTTT.

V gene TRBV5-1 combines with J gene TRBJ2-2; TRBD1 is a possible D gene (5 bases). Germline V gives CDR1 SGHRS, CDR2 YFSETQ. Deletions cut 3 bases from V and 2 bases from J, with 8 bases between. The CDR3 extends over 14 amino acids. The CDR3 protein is CASSSQGNTGELFF. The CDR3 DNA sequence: TGCGCCAGCAGCTCGCAGGGAAACACCGGGGAGCTGTTTTTT. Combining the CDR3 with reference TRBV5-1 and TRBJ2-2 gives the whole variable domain KAGVTQTPRYLIKTRGQQVTLSCSPISGHRSVSWYQQTPGQGLQFLFEYFSETQRNKGNFPGRFSGRQFSNSRSEMNVSTLELGDSALYLCASSSQGNTGELFFGEGSRLTVL.

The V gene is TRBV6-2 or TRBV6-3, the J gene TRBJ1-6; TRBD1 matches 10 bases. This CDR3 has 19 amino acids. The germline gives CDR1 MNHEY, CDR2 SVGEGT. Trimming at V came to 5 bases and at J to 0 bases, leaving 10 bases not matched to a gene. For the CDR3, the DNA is TGTGCCAGCAGTACCGGACAGGGGGTGAAGCTCTCCTATAATTCACCCCTCCACTTT. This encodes CASSTGQGVKLSYNSPLHF.

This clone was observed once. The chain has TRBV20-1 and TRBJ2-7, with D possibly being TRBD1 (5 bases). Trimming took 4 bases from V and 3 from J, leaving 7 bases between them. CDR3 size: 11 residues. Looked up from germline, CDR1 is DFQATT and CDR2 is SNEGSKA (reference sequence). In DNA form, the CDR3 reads TGCAGTGCTAAAGACAGCTACGAGCAGTACTTC. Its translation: CSAKDSYEQYF.

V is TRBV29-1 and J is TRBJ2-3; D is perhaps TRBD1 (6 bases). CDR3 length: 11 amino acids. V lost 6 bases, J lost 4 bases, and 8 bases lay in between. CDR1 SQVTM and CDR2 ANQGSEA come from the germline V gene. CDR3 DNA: TGCAGCGTAAGGACAGCAGATACGCAGTATTTT. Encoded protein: CSVRTADTQYF.

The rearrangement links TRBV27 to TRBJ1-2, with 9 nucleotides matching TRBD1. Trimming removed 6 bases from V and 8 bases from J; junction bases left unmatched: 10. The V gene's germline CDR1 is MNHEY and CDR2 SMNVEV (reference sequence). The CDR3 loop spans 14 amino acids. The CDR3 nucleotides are TGTGCCAGCAGCCCATCCGGGACAGGGAGGGGCTACACCTTC. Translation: CASSPSGTGRGYTF.

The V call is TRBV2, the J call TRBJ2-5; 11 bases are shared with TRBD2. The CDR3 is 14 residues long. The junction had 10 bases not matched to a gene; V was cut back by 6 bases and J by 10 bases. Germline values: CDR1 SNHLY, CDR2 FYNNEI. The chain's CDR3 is CASRGTSGPGNQYF. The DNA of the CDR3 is TGTGCCAGCAGGGGGACTAGCGGACCTGGCAACCAGTACTTC. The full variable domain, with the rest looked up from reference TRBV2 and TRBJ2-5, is EPEVTQTPSHQVTQMGQEVILRCVPISNHLYFYWYRQILGQKVEFLVSFYNNEISEKSEIFDDQFSVERPDGSNFTLKIRSTKLEDSAMYFCASRGTSGPGNQYFGPGTRLLVL.

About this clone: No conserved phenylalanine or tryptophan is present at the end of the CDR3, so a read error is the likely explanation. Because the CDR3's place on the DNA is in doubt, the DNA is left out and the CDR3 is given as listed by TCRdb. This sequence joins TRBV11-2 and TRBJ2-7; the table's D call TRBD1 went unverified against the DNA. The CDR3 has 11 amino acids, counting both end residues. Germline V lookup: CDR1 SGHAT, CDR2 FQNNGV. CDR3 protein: CASSSPGQWGL.

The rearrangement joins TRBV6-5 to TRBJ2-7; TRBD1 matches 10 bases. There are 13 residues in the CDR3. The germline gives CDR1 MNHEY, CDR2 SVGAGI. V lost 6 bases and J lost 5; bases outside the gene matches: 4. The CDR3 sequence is CASRGTGVDEQYF. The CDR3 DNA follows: TGTGCCAGCAGGGGGACAGGGGTGGACGAGCAGTACTTC.

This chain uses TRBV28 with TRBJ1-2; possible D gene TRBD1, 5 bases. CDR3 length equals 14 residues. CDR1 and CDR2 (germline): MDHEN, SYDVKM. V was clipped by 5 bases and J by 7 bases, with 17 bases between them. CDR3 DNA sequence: TGTGCCAGCAGTCCTGGACAATCTTGGCTTGGCTACACCTTC. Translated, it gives CASSPGQSWLGYTF.

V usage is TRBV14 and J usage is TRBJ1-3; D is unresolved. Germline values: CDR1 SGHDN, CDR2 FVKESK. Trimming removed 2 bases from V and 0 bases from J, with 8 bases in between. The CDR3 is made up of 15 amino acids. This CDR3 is CASSQFYSSGNTIYF. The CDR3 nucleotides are TGTGCCAGCAGCCAATTCTATTCCTCTGGAAACACCATATATTTT.

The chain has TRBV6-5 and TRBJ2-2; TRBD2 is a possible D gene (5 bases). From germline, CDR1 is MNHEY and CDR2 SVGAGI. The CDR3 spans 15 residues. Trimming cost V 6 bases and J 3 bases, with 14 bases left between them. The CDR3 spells CASSPNGLDTGELFF. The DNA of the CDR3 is TGTGCCAGCAGCCCCAATGGACTGGACACCGGGGAGCTGTTTTTT.

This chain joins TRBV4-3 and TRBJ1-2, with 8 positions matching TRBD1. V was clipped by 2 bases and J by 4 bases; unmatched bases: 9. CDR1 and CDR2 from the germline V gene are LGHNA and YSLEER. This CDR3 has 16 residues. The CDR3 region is CASSQNTGQGAYGYTF. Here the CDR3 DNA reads TGCGCCAGCAGCCAAAACACGGGCCAGGGGGCCTATGGCTACACCTTC.

The CDR3 reads CASSFGHRNQPQHF. CDR3 sequence (DNA): TGTGCCAGCAGTTTTGGACACCGCAATCAGCCCCAGCATTTT. The chain combines TRBV28 with TRBJ1-5; D might be TRBD1 (5 bases). The CDR3 consists of 14 residues. The germline V and J ends were trimmed by 3 bases and 2 bases, with 8 bases remaining between them. Per the germline V gene, CDR1 is MDHEN and CDR2 is SYDVKM.

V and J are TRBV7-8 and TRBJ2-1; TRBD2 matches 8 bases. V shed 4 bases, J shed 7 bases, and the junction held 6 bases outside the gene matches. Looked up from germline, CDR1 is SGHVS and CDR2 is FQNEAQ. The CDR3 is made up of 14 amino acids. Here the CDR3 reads CASSYRTSRNEQFF. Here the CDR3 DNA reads TGTGCCAGCAGCTATAGGACTAGCCGAAATGAGCAGTTCTTC.

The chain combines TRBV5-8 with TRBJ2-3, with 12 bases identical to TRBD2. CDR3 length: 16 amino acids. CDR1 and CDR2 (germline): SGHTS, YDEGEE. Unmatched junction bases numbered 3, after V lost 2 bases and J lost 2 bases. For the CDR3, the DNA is TGTGCCAGCAGCTTCGGACTAGCGGGACACACAGATACGCAGTATTTT. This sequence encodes CASSFGLAGHTDTQYF. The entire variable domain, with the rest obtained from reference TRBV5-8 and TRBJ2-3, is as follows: EAGVTQSPTHLIKTRGQQATLRCSPISGHTSVYWYQQALGLGLQFLLWYDEGEERNRGNFPPRFSGRQFPNYSSELNVNALELEDSALYLCASSFGLAGHTDTQYFGPGTRLTVL.